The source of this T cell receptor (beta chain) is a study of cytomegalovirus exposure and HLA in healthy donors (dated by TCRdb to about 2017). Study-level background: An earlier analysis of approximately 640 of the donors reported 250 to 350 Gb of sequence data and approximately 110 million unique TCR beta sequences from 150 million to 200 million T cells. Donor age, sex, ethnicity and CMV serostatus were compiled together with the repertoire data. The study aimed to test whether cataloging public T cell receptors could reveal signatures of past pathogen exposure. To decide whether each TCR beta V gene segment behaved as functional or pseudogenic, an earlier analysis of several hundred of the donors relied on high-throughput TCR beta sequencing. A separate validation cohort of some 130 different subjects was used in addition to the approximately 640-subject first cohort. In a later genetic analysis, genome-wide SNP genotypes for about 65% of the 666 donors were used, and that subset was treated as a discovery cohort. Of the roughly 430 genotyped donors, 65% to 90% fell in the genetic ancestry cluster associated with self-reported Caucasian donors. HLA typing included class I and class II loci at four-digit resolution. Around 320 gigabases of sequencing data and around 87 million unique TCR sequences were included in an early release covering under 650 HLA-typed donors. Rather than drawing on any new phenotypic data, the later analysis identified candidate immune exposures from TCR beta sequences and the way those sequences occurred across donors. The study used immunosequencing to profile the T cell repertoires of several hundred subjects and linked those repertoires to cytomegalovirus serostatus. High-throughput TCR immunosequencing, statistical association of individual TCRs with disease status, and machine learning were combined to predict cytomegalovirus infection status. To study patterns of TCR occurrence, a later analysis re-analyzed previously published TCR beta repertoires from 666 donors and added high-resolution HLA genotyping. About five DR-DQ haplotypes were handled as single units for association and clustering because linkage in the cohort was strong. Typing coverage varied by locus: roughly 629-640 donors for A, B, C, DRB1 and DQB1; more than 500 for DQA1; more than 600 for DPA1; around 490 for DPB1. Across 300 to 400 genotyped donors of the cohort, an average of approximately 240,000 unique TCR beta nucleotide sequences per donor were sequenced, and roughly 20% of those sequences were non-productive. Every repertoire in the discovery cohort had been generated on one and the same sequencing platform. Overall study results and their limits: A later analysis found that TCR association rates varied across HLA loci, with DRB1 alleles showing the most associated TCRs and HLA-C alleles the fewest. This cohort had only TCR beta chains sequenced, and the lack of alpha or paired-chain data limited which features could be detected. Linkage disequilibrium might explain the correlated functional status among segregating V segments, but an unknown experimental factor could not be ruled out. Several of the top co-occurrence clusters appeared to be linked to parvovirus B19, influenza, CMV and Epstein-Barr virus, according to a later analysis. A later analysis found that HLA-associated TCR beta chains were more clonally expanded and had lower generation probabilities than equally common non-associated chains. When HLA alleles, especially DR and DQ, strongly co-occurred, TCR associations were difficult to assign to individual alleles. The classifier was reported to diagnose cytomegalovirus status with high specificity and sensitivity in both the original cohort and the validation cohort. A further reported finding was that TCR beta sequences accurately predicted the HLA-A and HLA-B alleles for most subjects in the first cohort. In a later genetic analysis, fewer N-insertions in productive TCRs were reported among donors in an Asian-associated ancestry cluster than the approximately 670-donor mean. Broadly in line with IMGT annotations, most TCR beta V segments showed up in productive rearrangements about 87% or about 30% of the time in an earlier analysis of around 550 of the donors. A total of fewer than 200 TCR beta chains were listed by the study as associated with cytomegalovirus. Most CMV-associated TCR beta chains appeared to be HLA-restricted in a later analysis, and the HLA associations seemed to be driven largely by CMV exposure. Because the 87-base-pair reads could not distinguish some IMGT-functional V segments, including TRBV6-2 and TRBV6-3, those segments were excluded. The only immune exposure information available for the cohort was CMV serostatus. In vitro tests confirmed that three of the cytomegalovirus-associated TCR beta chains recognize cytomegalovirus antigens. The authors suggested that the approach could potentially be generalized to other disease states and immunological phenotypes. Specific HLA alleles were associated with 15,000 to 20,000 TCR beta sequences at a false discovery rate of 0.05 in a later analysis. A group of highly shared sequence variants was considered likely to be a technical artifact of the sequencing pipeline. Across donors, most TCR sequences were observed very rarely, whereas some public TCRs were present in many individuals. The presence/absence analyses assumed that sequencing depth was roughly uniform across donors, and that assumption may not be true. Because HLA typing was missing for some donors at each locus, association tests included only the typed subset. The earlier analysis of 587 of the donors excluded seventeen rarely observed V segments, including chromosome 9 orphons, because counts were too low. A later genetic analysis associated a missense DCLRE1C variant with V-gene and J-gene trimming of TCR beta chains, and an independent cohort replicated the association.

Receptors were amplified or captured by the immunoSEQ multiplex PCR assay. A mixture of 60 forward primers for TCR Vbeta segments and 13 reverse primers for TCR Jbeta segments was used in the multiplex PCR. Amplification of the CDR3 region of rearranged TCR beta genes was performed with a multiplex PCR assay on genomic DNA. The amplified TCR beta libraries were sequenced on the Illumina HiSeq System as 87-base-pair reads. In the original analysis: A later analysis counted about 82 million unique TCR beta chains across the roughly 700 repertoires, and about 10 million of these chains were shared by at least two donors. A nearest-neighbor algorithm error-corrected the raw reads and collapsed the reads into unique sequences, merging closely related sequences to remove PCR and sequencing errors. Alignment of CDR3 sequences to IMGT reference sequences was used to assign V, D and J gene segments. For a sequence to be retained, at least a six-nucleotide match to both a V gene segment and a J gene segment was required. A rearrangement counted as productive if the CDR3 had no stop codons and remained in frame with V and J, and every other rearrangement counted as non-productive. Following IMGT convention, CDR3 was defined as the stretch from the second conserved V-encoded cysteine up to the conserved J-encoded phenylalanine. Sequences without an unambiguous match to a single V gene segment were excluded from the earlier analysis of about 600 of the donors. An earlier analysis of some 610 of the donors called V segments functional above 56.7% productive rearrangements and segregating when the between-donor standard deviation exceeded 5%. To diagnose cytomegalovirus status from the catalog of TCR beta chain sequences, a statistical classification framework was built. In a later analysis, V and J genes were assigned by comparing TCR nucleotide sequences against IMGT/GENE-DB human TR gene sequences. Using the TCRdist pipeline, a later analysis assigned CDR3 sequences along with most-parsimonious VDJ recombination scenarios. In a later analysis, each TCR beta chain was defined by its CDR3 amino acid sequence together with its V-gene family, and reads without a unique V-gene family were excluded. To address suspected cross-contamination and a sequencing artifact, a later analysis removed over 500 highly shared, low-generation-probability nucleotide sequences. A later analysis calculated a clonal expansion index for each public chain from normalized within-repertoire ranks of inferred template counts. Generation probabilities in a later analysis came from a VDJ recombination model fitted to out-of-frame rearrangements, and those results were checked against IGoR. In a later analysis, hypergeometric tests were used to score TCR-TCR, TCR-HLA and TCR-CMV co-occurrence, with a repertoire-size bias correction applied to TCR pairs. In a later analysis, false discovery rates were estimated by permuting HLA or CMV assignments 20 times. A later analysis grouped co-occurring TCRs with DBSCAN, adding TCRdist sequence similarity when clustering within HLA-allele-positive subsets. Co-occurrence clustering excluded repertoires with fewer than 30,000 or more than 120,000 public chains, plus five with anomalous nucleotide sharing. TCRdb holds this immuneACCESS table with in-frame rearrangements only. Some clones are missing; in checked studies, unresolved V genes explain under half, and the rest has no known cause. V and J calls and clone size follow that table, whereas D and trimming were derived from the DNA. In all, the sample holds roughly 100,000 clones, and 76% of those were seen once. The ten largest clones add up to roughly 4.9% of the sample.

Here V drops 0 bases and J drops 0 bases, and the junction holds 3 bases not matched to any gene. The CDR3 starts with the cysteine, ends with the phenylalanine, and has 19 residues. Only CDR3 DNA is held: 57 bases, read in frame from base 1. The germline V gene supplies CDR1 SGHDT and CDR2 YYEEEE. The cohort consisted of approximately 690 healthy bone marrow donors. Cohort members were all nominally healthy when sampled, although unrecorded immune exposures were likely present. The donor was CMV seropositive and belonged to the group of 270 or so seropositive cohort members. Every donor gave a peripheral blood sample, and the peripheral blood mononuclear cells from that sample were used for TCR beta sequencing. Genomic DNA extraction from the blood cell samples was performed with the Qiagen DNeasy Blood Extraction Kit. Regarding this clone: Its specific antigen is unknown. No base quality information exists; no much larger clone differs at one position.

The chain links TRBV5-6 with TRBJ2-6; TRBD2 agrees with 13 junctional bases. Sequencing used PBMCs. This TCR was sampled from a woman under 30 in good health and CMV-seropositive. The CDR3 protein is CASSLGLAGGLSGANVLTF. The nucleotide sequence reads TGTGCCAGCAGCTTGGGACTAGCGGGAGGCCTCTCTGGGGCCAACGTCCTGACTTTC.